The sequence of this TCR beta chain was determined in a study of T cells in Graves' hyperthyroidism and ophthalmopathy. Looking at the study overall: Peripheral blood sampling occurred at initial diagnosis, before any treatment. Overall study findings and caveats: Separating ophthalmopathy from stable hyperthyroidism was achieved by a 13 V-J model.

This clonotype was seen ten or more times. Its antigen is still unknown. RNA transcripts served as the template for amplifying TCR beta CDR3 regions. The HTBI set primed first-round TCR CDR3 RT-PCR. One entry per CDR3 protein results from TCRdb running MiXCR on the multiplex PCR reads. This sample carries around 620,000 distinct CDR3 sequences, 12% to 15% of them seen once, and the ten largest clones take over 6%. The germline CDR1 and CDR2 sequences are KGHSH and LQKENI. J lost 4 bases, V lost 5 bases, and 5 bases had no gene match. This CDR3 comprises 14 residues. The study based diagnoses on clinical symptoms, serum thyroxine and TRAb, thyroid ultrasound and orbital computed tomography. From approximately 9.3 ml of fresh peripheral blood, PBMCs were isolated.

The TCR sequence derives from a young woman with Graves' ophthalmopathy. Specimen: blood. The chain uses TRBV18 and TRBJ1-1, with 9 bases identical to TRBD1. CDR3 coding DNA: TGTGCCAGCTCATCACAGGGGGCGCCCACTGAAGCTTTCTTT. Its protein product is CASSSQGAPTEAFF.